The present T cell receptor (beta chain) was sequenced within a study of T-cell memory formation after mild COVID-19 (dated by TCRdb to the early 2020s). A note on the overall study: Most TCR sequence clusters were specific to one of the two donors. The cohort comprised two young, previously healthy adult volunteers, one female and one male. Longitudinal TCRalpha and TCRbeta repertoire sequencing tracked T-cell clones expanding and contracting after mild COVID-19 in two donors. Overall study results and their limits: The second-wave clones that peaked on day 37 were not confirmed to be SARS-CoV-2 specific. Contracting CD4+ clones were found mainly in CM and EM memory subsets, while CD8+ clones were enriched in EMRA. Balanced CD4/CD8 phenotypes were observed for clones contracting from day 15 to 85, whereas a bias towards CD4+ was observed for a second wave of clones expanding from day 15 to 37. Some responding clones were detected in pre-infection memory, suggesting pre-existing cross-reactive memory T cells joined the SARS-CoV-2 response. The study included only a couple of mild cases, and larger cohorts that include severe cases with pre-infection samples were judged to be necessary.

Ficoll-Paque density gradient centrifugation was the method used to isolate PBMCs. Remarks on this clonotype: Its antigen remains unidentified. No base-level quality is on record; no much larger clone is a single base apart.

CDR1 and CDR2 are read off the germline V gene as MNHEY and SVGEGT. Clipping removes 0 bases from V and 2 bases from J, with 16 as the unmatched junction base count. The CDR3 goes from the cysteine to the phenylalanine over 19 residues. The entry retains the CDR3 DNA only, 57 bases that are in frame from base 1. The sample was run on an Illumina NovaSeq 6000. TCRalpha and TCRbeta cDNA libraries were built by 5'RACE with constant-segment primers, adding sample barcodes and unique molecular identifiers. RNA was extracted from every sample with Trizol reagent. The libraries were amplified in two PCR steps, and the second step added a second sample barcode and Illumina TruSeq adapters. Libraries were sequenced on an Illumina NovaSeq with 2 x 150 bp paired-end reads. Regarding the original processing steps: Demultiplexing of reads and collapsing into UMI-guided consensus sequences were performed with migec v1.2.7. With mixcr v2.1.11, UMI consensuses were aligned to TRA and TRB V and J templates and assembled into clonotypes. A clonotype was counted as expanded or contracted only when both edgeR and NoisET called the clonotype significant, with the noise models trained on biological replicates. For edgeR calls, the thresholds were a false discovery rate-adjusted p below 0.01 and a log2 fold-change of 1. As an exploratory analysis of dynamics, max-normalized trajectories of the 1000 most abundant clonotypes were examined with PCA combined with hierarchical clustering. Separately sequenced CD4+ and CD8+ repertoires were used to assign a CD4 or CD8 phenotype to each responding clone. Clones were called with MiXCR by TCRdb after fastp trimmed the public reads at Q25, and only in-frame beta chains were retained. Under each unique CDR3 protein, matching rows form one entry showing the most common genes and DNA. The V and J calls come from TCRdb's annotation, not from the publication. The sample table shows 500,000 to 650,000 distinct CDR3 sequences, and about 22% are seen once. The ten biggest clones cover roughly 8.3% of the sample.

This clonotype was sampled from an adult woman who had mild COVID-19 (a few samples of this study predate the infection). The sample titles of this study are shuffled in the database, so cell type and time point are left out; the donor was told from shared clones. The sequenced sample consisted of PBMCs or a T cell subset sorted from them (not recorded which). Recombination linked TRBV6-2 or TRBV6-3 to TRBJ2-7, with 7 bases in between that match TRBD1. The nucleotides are TGTGCCAGCAGTTACTCCCCGAGGGAGCCGGGACAGCGAACCTACGAGCAGTACTTC. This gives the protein CASSYSPREPGQRTYEQYF.